These T cell receptor beta chains were read from a single sample in a study of shared clonotypes between healthy human individuals. Repertoires were generated with immunoSEQ multiplex PCR, while TCRdb's copy carries only in-frame clones and drops some. The sample includes around 480,000 clones, over 75% of them seen just once. The material sequenced was PBMCs. Receptor source: a middle-aged woman in good health. Some clones in this sample may be carry-over from other donors' samples. The CDR3 runs from the conserved cysteine through the conserved F or W. The D gene is left open where the match is weak. Rows may omit the clone size; those that give it use once, few, many or a size class.

>TRBD2|NA|TRBV15|TRBJ2-3
TGTGCCACCAGCAGAGATGGAGCGGGAGGGGGCACAGATACGCAGTATTTT
CATSRDGAGGGTDTQYF
>NA|few|TRBV5-1|TRBJ1-1
TGCGCCAGCAGCTTCGGGGACATGAACACTGAAGCTTTCTTT
CASSFGDMNTEAFF
>NA|NA|TRBV6-1|TRBJ1-5
TGTGCCAGCAGGGGGACACATTATAACAATCAGCCCCAGCATTTT
CASRGTHYNNQPQHF
>TRBD1|NA|TRBV19|TRBJ2-7
TGTGCCAGTAGTGCCCGGACAGGGAGCTCCTACGAGCAGTACTTC
CASSARTGSSYEQYF
>TRBD2|NA|TRBV6-1|TRBJ2-2
TGTGCCAGCAGAGCGGGACCGAACACCGGGGAGCTGTTTTTT
CASRAGPNTGELFF
>TRBD2|NA|TRBV6-1|TRBJ2-7
TGTGCCAGCAGTGAAGGTTCAGTAGCGGGAGGGTTCTACGAGCAGTACTTC
CASSEGSVAGGFYEQYF
>NA|NA|TRBV13|TRBJ2-7
TGTGCCAGCAGCGTTCGAATGACGGGACTCGGGGACGAGCAGTACTTC
CASSVRMTGLGDEQYF
>NA|NA|TRBV7-2|TRBJ2-7
TGTGCCAGCAGCTTCACTACAGGGACCTACGAGCAGTACTTC
CASSFTTGTYEQYF
>NA|NA|TRBV15|TRBJ2-7
TGTGCCACCAGCAGAGATCAACGGTACGAGCAGTACTTC
CATSRDQRYEQYF
>NA|NA|TRBV30|TRBJ2-7
TGTGCCTGGACCGACAGCTACGAGCAGTACTTC
CAWTDSYEQYF
>TRBD2|NA|TRBV6-5|TRBJ2-2
TGTGCCAGCTCATGGGGGGAGGGAGCCGGGGAGCTGTTTTTT
CASSWGEGAGELFF
>NA|NA|TRBV18|TRBJ2-2
TGTGCCAGCTCACCTACAGGGTTGGGCACCGGGGAGCTGTTTTTT
CASSPTGLGTGELFF
>TRBD1|NA|TRBV6-6|TRBJ2-7
TGTGCCAGCGCCTACACCGGGACAGGGTCCTACGAGCAGTACTTC
CASAYTGTGSYEQYF
>NA|NA|TRBV5-1|TRBJ2-1
TGCGCCAGCAGCTCGTTGCGGGACACCTCCTACAATGAGCAGTTCTTC
CASSSLRDTSYNEQFF
>NA|NA|TRBV28|TRBJ2-2
TGTGCCAGCAGCCCCCCGGGGTCGAACACCGGGGAGCTGTTTTTT
CASSPPGSNTGELFF
>NA|NA|TRBV6-4|TRBJ2-1
TGTGCCAGTCGGCCTAGAGGGGTCCCGTTCTTC
CASRPRGVPFF
>TRBD1|NA|TRBV7-9|TRBJ2-5
TGTGCCAGCAGCTTGACAGGGGTAGAGACCCAGTACTTC
CASSLTGVETQYF
>TRBD1|NA|TRBV5-4|TRBJ2-7
TGTGCCAGCAGCTACGGGACAGGTCGAACCGCCTACGAGCAGTACTTC
CASSYGTGRTAYEQYF
>NA|few|TRBV19|TRBJ2-5
TGTGCCAGTACCGACCAGCGGGAGACCCAGTACTTC
CASTDQRETQYF
>NA|NA|TRBV28|TRBJ2-3
TGTGCCAGCAGTTTACCCGTAGTGACAGATACGCAGTATTTT
CASSLPVVTDTQYF
>TRBD1|NA|TRBV2|TRBJ2-7
TGTGCCAGCAGATGGACAGGGTCGTTGGCGAATTACGAGCAGTACTTC
CASRWTGSLANYEQYF
>TRBD1|few|TRBV5-1|TRBJ2-3
TGCGCCAGCAGGAGGGACAGGGGCACAGATACGCAGTATTTT
CASRRDRGTDTQYF
>TRBD2|NA|TRBV4-2|TRBJ2-7
TGTGCCAGCAGCCAAGCGGCGGGGGGGAGGATTTACGAGCAGTACTTC
CASSQAAGGRIYEQYF
>NA|few|TRBV6-6|TRBJ1-5
TGTGCCAGCACCCGAGGGGGAATCGGCAATCAGCCCCAGCATTTT
CASTRGGIGNQPQHF
>NA|NA|TRBV18|TRBJ2-5
TGTGCCAGCTCCCCCCAAGAGACCCAGTACTTC
CASSPQETQYF
>NA|NA|TRBV7-6|TRBJ1-2
TGTGCCAGCAGCTTAAGCCCGACAGGCTATGGCTACACCTTC
CASSLSPTGYGYTF
>TRBD2|NA|TRBV27|TRBJ2-1
TGTGCCAGCAGTTCCGGGACTAGCGGGGCTAATGAGCAGTTCTTC
CASSSGTSGANEQFF
>TRBD1|NA|TRBV7-9|TRBJ1-5
TGTGCCAGCAGCCCCGGACAGGGGAGGAATCAGCCCCAGCATTTT
CASSPGQGRNQPQHF